These 19 T cell receptor beta chains share one sample of origin, sequenced in a study of T-cell memory formation after mild COVID-19. TCRdb fed the 5' RACE reads into MiXCR, producing one record per CDR3 protein. This table has 500,000 to 650,000 distinct CDR3 sequences, about 20% appearing once. The specimen was PBMCs or a T cell subset sorted from them (not recorded which). These receptor sequences come from an adult woman who had mild COVID-19 (a few samples of this study predate the infection). Cell type and time point are not known.

CDR3 bases: TGTGCCAGCAGCCAAGATAGTGTAGCAGATACGCAGTATTTT. Protein: CASSQDSVADTQYF. The V call is TRBV3-1, the J call TRBJ2-3; no reliable D call. Germline values: CDR1 LGHDT, CDR2 YNNKEL (reference sequence). Trimming pared 0 bases from V and 4 bases from J, leaving 8 bases between. CDR3 size: 14 residues.

This chain links TRBV9 with TRBJ2-3, with TRBD2 matching over 8 bases. The germline V gene encodes CDR1 SGDLS and CDR2 YYNGEE. This CDR3 has 18 amino acids. The V and J ends lost 3 bases and 3 bases, in that order; junction bases with no gene match: 15. The CDR3 region is CASSGSISGALGTDTQYF. CDR3 bases: TGTGCCAGCAGCGGATCCATTAGCGGGGCCCTGGGGACAGATACGCAGTATTTT. Looking up the rest from reference TRBV9 and TRBJ2-3 gives the full variable domain: DSGVTQTPKHLITATGQRVTLRCSPRSGDLSVYWYQQSLDQGLQFLIQYYNGEERAKGNILERFSAQQFPDLHSELNLSSLELGDSALYFCASSGSISGALGTDTQYFGPGTRLTVL.

This clonotype was counted only a few times. J is TRBJ2-7 and V is TRBV18, with D tentatively TRBD1 (6 bases). The CDR3 runs to 15 residues. Germline V gives CDR1 KGHSH, CDR2 LQKENI. V shed 2 bases and J shed 3 bases, with 14 bases lying between them. For the CDR3, the DNA is TGTGCCAGCTCACCATTGCTGGACAGCGGCTACGAGCAGTACTTC. Its translation: CASSPLLDSGYEQYF. Full variable domain (missing parts from reference TRBV18 and TRBJ2-7): NAGVMQNPRHLVRRRGQEARLRCSPMKGHSHVYWYRQLPEEGLKFMVYLQKENIIDESGMPKERFSAEFPKEGPSILRIQQVVRGDSAAYFCASSPLLDSGYEQYFGPGTRLTVT.

The chain is built from TRBV4-3 and TRBJ2-1, with 10 bases fitting TRBD2. CDR3 length equals 16 residues. The germline CDR1 and CDR2 sequences are LGHNA and YSLEER. J lost 3 bases, V lost 0 bases, and 2 bases had no gene match. The CDR3 nucleotides are TGCGCCAGCAGCCAAGATTGGACTAGCGGCTACAATGAGCAGTTCTTC. This encodes CASSQDWTSGYNEQFF.

This sequence joins TRBV5-4 and TRBJ1-2; TRBD1 agrees at 8 bases. Germline-derived CDR1 and CDR2 are SGHNT and YYREEE (reference sequence). The CDR3 spans 16 residues. Losses at the gene ends were 2 bases for V and 9 bases for J; bases not matched to a gene: 15. DNA for the CDR3: TGTGCCAGCAGCTTTTCAGGCGGGCAGGGGGCGATTAGCTACACCTTC. This codes for CASSFSGGQGAISYTF.

The V gene is TRBV29-1, the J gene TRBJ1-4, with 7 positions matching TRBD1. The V and J ends lost 7 bases and 5 bases, in that order; junction bases with no gene match: 1. This CDR3 region has 11 residues. The V gene's germline CDR1 is SQVTM and CDR2 ANQGSEA. CDR3 residues: CSGRGNEKLFF. The CDR3 coding sequence is TGCAGCGGCAGGGGGAATGAAAAACTGTTTTTT.

This sequence joins TRBV12-3 or TRBV12-4 and TRBJ1-1; TRBD1 agrees at 7 bases. The V and J ends lost 3 bases and 6 bases, in that order; junction bases with no gene match: 4. CDR3 length equals 13 residues. The CDR3 here is CASSFQGGSEAFF. In nucleotides, the CDR3 is TGTGCCAGCAGTTTCCAGGGGGGCTCTGAAGCTTTCTTT.

The chain carries TRBV30 and TRBJ2-5; 13 bases align to TRBD2. Losses at the gene ends were 1 base for V and 5 bases for J; bases not matched to a gene: 10. The CDR3 has 17 amino acids. Per the germline V gene, CDR1 is GTSNPN and CDR2 is SVGIG (reference sequence). CDR3 bases: TGTGCCTGGAGTGGGAGCAGGACTAGCGGGAGTTTGGAGACCCAGTACTTC. Its translation is CAWSGSRTSGSLETQYF. Based on the CDR3 plus reference TRBV30 and TRBJ2-5, the full variable domain is SQTIHQWPATLVQPVGSPLSLECTVEGTSNPNLYWYRQAAGRGLQLLFYSVGIGQISSEVPQNLSASRPQDRQFILSSKKLLLSDSGFYLCAWSGSRTSGSLETQYFGPGTRLLVL.

This clonotype was observed a single time. J is TRBJ2-7 and V is TRBV6-2 or TRBV6-3; 7 nucleotides align to TRBD1. Germline assignment: CDR1 MNHEY and CDR2 SVGEGT. With V trimmed by 5 bases and J by 2 bases, 9 bases remained unmatched. The CDR3 is 15 residues long. Written as DNA, the CDR3 is TGTGCCAGCAGTCCCCTGACAGGGTGGACCTACGAGCAGTACTTC. This gives the protein CASSPLTGWTYEQYF.

The rearrangement uses TRBV7-9 and TRBJ1-2; 7 nucleotides line up with TRBD1. Germline loops: CDR1 SEHNR, CDR2 FQNEAQ (reference sequence). Germline trimming cut 4 bases from V and 5 bases from J; bases unmatched to any gene: 10. The CDR3 consists of 15 residues. DNA for the CDR3: TGTGCCAGCAGCTCGCTTACAGGGGTTTGGTATGGCTACACCTTC. Protein product: CASSSLTGVWYGYTF.

There are many counts of this clonotype. The gene calls are TRBV12-3 or TRBV12-4 and TRBJ2-7; 8 nucleotides line up with TRBD2. The J segment lost 5 bases and the V segment lost 4 bases, leaving 13 bases of the junction unmatched. This CDR3 is 16 amino acids long. In DNA form, the CDR3 reads TGTGCCAGCAGTTACCTACCCGGGGGGGCTAGGGACGAGCAGTACTTC. It codes for CASSYLPGGARDEQYF.

This sequence joins TRBV6-5 and TRBJ2-5; a possible D gene is TRBD1 (5 bases). Germline values: CDR1 MNHEY, CDR2 SVGAGI. V lost 6 bases to trimming and J lost 5 bases, with 16 bases between them. The CDR3 contains 14 residues. The CDR3 loop is CASRPDSWGETQYF. In DNA form, the CDR3 reads TGTGCCAGCAGACCCGACTCCTGGGGCGAGACCCAGTACTTC.

This clonotype appeared many times. The chain combines TRBV12-2 with TRBJ2-7; TRBD2 was called by the table and not checked on the DNA. TRBV12-2 is annotated as a pseudogene. CDR3 length: 13 residues. The CDR3 region has the DNA TGTGCAAGTCGCTTAGTACTAGCGGCAGGGCAGTACTTC. It specifies CASRLVLAAGQYF.

J is TRBJ2-3 and V is TRBV5-6, with 8 nucleotides matching TRBD1. CDR3 length equals 16 residues. Germline V gene sequence: CDR1 SGHDT, CDR2 YYEEEE. V was pared by 0 bases and J by 4 bases, with 7 bases of the junction left unmatched. The CDR3 region has the DNA TGTGCCAGCAGCTTGGCGACAGGGGAGTCGGCAGATACGCAGTATTTT. The encoded protein is CASSLATGESADTQYF.

This sequence joins TRBV7-9 and TRBJ1-6; D unresolved. The CDR3 has 16 residues. The germline CDR1 and CDR2 sequences are SEHNR and FQNEAQ (reference sequence). Trimming pared 6 bases from V and 7 bases from J, leaving 19 bases between. The CDR3, as DNA: TGTGCCAGCAGTCCGGACGGGGTTAGGGCCAATTCACCCCTCCACTTT. The encoded protein is CASSPDGVRANSPLHF. Together with reference TRBV7-9 and TRBJ1-6, the CDR3 gives the full variable domain: DTGVSQNPRHKITKRGQNVTFRCDPISEHNRLYWYRQTLGQGPEFLTYFQNEAQLEKSRLLSDRFSAERPKGSFSTLEIQRTEQGDSAMYLCASSPDGVRANSPLHFGNGTRLTVT.

This clonotype was seen at least ten times. The chain links TRBV3-1 to TRBJ2-3; 8 bases align to TRBD1. Per the germline V gene, CDR1 is LGHDT and CDR2 is YNNKEL (reference sequence). There are 14 residues in the CDR3. The V segment lost 4 bases and the J segment 2 bases; nucleotides outside the gene matches: 2. CDR3 amino acids: CASSRDRFTDTQYF. In DNA form, the CDR3 reads TGTGCCAGCAGCCGGGACAGGTTCACAGATACGCAGTATTTT.

This clonotype came up a few times. The CDR3 spells CASSIRRELENEQFF. In DNA, the CDR3 is TGTGCCAGCAGCATTCGGCGGGAGCTCGAGAATGAGCAGTTCTTC. V and J are TRBV12-3 or TRBV12-4 and TRBJ2-1; 7 positions match TRBD2. V lost 6 bases, J lost 7 bases, and 12 bases stayed unmatched. The CDR3 runs to 15 residues.

This clonotype appeared a few times. The chain is built from TRBV6-5 and TRBJ1-2; 9 nucleotides line up with TRBD1. Per germline, CDR1 MNHEY and CDR2 SVGAGI. J was trimmed by 3 bases and V by 6 bases; bases with no gene match: 11. The CDR3 totals 16 residues. The CDR3 spells CASRPDRDRADYGYTF. As DNA, the CDR3 is TGTGCCAGCAGACCTGACCGGGACAGGGCGGACTATGGCTACACCTTC.

This clonotype has just a few counts. V and J are TRBV12-3 or TRBV12-4 and TRBJ1-1, with TRBD1 identical over 12 bases. V shed 5 bases and J 5 bases; nucleotides not matched to a gene: 12. CDR3 length equals 17 residues. In DNA form, the CDR3 reads TGTGCCAGCAGTCAAGCCGGGACAGGGGGCGCGAGGACTGAAGCTTTCTTT. This gives the protein CASSQAGTGGARTEAFF.